This TCR beta chain emerged from a study of beta chain features in type 1 diabetes. Whole-study findings and limits: Type 1 diabetes patients showed fewer insertions and more deletions at VDJ junctions.

Notes on this clone: Its antigen is currently unknown.

Germline-derived CDR1 and CDR2 are SEHNR and FQNEAQ (reference sequence). The CDR3 has 13 residues. Every participating donor gave one draw, a heparinised blood sample averaging about 100 mL. Sequencing targeted expressed TCRB transcripts, as all isolated RNA had been reverse transcribed. Reads from naive, central memory and regulatory T cell samples averaged approximately 3.4 million. Repertoires were generated with immunoSEQ multiplex PCR, while TCRdb's copy carries only in-frame clones and drops some. The sample comprises some 150,000 clones, nearly 50% of which are singletons, and roughly 0.43% rests with the top ten.

This receptor was obtained from a man aged 18 to 35 in good health. The sequencing sample was made of Tregs from blood. The genes are TRBV7-9 and TRBJ2-5, with D tentatively TRBD1 (5 bases). The end of the DNA is better explained by TRBJ2-7, so the J call may be wrong. The CDR3 DNA reads as TGTGCCAGCAGCACTGACAGCTCCTACGAGCAGTACTTC. This gives the protein CASSTDSSYEQYF.